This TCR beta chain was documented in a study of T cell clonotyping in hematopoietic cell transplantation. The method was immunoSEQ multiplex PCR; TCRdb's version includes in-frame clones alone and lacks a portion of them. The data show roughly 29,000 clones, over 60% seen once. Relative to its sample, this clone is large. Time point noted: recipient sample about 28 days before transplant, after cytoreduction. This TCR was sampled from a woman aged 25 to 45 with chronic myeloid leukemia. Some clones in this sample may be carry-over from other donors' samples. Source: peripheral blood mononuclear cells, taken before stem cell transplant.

In DNA, the CDR3 is TGTGCCAGCAGCTTTTCGGGGAACTCCTACGAGCAGTACGTC. It encodes CASSFSGNSYEQYV. The genes are TRBV7-9 and TRBJ2-7, with TRBD2 as a possible D gene (5 bases). Deletions cut 3 bases from V and 0 bases from J, with 9 bases between. The CDR3 extends over 14 amino acids. CDR1 is SEHNR, CDR2 FQNEAQ, per germline (reference sequence).